These T cell receptor beta chains were read from a single sample in a study of Graves' ophthalmopathy and Graves' hyperthyroidism. Using its own MiXCR run on the multiplex PCR reads, TCRdb lists one record per CDR3 protein. The repertoire holds 300,000 to 400,000 distinct CDR3 sequences, with roughly 15% as singletons. The sample was peripheral blood. The receptors stem from an adult man with Graves' ophthalmopathy. The CDR3 runs from the conserved cysteine through the conserved F or W. A D gene is named only where the DNA matches it firmly. Clone size is shown for a subset of rows, as once, few, many or a class of expanded clone.

NA,many,TRBJ2-7,TRBV27,15,CASSSPGVSSYEQYF,TGTGCCAGCAGTTCCCCAGGGGTGAGCTCCTACGAGCAGTACTTC
TRBD1,many,TRBJ2-5,TRBV7-3,13,CASSSQGAGTQYF,TGTGCCAGCAGCTCACAGGGGGCAGGGACCCAGTACTTC
NA,many,TRBJ1-5,TRBV2,14,CASRGGRANQPQHF,TGTGCCAGCAGGGGAGGCAGGGCAAATCAGCCCCAGCATTTT
NA,many,TRBJ1-2,TRBV7-2,15,CASRGGVREGYGYTF,TGTGCCAGCAGGGGGGGTGTCAGGGAGGGCTATGGCTACACCTTC
TRBD1,many,TRBJ1-1,TRBV19,12,CASGTGDTEAFF,TGTGCCAGCGGGACAGGGGACACTGAAGCTTTCTTT
NA,NA,TRBJ1-1,TRBV2,23,CASSEALWGDTTHRYDMNTEAFF,TGTGCCAGCAGTGAAGCCTTGTGGGGGGACACAACCCATCGGTATGACATGAACACTGAAGCTTTCTTT
NA,many,TRBJ2-5,TRBV27,12,CARRPDQETQYF,TGTGCCAGAAGGCCAGACCAAGAGACCCAGTACTTC
NA,many,TRBJ1-1,TRBV27,13,CASSLLADTEAFF,TGTGCCAGCAGTTTATTGGCCGACACTGAAGCTTTCTTT
NA,many,TRBJ2-7,TRBV6-1,15,CASSPDFFSSYEQYF,TGTGCCAGCAGCCCCGACTTTTTTAGCTCCTACGAGCAGTACTTC
NA,many,TRBJ1-2,TRBV9,15,CASSVAAFSNYGYTF,TGTGCCAGCAGCGTAGCCGCTTTTTCTAACTATGGCTACACCTTC
TRBD2,many,TRBJ2-2,TRBV19,15,CASSNQGGVPGELFF,TGTGCCAGTAGTAACCAGGGAGGGGTACCCGGGGAGCTGTTTTTT
TRBD1,many,TRBJ1-1,TRBV6-1,16,CASTRSDRGMNTEAFF,TGTGCCAGCACCCGGTCGGACAGGGGAATGAACACTGAAGCTTTCTTT
NA,many,TRBJ2-7,TRBV4-2,17,CASSQQEGTDPSYEQYF,TGTGCCAGCAGCCAACAGGAGGGCACAGACCCCTCCTACGAGCAGTACTTC
NA,many,TRBJ1-2,TRBV7-9,11,CASSLVGGYTF,TGTGCCAGCAGCTTGGTGGGCGGCTACACCTTC
NA,many,TRBJ2-2,TRBV19,15,CASSILGKGTGELFF,TGTGCCAGTAGTATACTGGGGAAGGGGACCGGGGAGCTGTTTTTT
TRBD2,NA,TRBJ2-5,TRBV11-1,15,CASSREGLAEETQYF,TGTGCCAGCAGCCGTGAGGGACTAGCGGAAGAGACCCAGTACTTC
NA,many,TRBJ1-3,TRBV12-3/TRBV12-4,12,CASSQRGNTIYF,TGTGCCAGCAGCCAGCGGGGAAACACCATATATTTT
NA,many,TRBJ1-6,TRBV7-2,15,CASSLMARGVSPLHF,TGTGCCAGCAGCTTAATGGCCAGGGGAGTCTCACCCCTCCACTTT